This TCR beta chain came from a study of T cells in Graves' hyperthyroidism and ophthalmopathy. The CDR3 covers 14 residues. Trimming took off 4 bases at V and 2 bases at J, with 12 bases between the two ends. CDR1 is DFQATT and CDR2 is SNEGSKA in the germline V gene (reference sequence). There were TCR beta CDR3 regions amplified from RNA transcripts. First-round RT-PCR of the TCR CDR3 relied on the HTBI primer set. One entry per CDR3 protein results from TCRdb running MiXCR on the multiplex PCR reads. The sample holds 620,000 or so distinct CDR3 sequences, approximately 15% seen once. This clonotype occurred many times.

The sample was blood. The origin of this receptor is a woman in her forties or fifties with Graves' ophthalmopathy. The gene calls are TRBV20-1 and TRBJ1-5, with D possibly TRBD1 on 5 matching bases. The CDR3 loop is CSATGGAGNQPQHF. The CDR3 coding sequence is TGCAGTGCTACGGGTGGGGCGGGCAATCAGCCCCAGCATTTT.